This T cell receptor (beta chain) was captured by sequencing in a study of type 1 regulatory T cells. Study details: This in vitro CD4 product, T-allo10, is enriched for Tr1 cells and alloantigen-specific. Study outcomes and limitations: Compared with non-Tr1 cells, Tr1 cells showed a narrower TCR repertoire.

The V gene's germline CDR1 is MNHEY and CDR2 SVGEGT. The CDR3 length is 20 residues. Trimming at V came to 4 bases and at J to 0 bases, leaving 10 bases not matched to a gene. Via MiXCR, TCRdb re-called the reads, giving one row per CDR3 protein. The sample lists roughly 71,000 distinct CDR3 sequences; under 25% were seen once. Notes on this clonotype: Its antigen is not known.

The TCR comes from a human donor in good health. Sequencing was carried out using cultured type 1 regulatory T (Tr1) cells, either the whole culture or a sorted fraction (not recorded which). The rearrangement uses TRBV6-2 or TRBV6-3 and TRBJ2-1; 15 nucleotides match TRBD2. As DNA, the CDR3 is TGTGCCAGCAGTTGGGCGGGACTAGCGGGAGGAGGTAGCTCCTACAATGAGCAGTTCTTC. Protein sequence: CASSWAGLAGGGSSYNEQFF.